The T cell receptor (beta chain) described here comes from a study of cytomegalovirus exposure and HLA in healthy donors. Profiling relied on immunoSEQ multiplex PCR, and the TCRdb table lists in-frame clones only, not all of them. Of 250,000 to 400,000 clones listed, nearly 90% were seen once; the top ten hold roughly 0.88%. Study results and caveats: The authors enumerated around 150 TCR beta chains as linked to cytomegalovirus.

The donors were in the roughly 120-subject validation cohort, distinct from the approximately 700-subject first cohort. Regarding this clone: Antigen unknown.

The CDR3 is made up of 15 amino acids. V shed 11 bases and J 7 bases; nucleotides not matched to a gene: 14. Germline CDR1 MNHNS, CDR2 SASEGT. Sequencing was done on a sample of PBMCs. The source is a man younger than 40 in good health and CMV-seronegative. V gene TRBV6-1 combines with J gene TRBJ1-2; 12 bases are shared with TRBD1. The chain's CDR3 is CALRQGTGGVIGYTF. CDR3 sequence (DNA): TGTGCCCTACGGCAGGGGACAGGGGGCGTCATTGGCTACACCTTC.